Listed below are T cell receptor beta chains from one sample, sequenced in a study of graft-versus-host responses after intestinal transplantation. Sequencing was performed with immunoSEQ multiplex PCR; in TCRdb, only in-frame clones are kept and a portion is missing. The repertoire holds around 110,000 clones, with about nine tenths as singletons. For these TCRs, the target antigens are not known. This specimen consisted of unstimulated CD4+ T cells sorted from spleen or lymph node cells, obtained before intestinal transplant. These receptor sequences come from a human donor who received an intestinal transplant. The CDR3 runs from the conserved cysteine through the conserved F or W. Clone size is shown for a subset of rows, as once, few, many or a class of expanded clone.

J: TRBJ2-7; V: TRBV7-2; size: -; CDR3: CASSFGRLTYEQYF
J: TRBJ2-5; V: TRBV2; size: -; CDR3: CASIGRDHQETQYF
J: TRBJ2-2; V: TRBV9; size: -; CDR3: CASAPGFSSGELFF
J: TRBJ2-7; V: TRBV18; size: once; CDR3: CASSPGTDSSYEQYF
J: TRBJ1-5; V: TRBV5-8; size: -; CDR3: CASSLGQGTMNQPQHF
J: TRBJ1-1; V: TRBV7-8; size: -; CDR3: CASSQITEAFF
J: TRBJ2-6; V: TRBV6-5; size: -; CDR3: CASSYQYSGANVLTF
J: TRBJ1-2; V: TRBV30; size: once; CDR3: CAWSTILDRVGHTF
J: TRBJ2-1; V: TRBV19; size: once; CDR3: CASSMLSGRNEQFF
J: TRBJ2-7; V: TRBV5-4; size: -; CDR3: CASSFSGSGRYEQYF
J: TRBJ1-6; V: TRBV6-6; size: -; CDR3: CASSYSRSSYNSPLHF
J: TRBJ2-7; V: TRBV2; size: once; CDR3: CASGLSGTGDYEQYF
J: TRBJ2-7; V: TRBV7-2; size: -; CDR3: CASSLIAGGTLLQEQYF
J: TRBJ1-4; V: TRBV25-1; size: -; CDR3: CASMDTTNEKLFF
J: TRBJ2-1; V: TRBV7-3; size: -; CDR3: CASSFGSGRHEGGYNEQFF
J: TRBJ2-3; V: TRBV7-2; size: -; CDR3: CASSLISDRGVRDTQYF
J: TRBJ2-7; V: TRBV6-5; size: -; CDR3: CASSKTPGEQYF
J: TRBJ1-3; V: TRBV27; size: -; CDR3: CASSSGGNTIYF
J: TRBJ2-7; V: TRBV11-2; size: -; CDR3: CASSLARGGQGYEQYF
J: TRBJ1-4; V: TRBV19; size: once; CDR3: CASSQGAGEKLFF
J: TRBJ1-2; V: TRBV6-5; size: -; CDR3: CASRDRDHYGYTF
J: TRBJ1-1; V: TRBV21-1; size: -; CDR3: CASSKAVQGDTEAFF
J: TRBJ1-5; V: TRBV19; size: -; CDR3: CASSSDRGVNQPQHF
J: TRBJ2-3; V: TRBV5-1; size: -; CDR3: CASSLALRVGGADTQYF
J: TRBJ2-3; V: TRBV5-1; size: -; CDR3: CASSPGGQGKADTQYF
J: TRBJ1-2; V: TRBV28; size: -; CDR3: CASSPWGETNYGYTF